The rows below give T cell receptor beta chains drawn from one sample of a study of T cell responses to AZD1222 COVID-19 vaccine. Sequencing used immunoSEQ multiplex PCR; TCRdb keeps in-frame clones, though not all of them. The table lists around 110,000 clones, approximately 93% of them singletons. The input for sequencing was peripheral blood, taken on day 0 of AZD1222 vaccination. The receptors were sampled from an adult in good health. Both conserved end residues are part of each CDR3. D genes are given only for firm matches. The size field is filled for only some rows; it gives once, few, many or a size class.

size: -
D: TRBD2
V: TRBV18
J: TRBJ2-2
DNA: TGTGCCAGCTCACCCAGACTAGCGGACAGACGTAAGGCCGGGGAGCTGTTTTTT
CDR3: CASSPRLADRRKAGELFF

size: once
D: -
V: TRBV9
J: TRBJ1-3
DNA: TGTGCCAGCAGCGCCGTTGGCGGGAGTTACATGAGCTCTGGAAACACCATATATTTT
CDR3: CASSAVGGSYMSSGNTIYF

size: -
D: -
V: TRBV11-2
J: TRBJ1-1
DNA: TGTGCCAGCACCCTTGATCCCTTCACCACGAACACTGAAGCTTTCTTT
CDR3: CASTLDPFTTNTEAFF

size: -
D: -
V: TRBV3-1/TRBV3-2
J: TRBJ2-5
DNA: TGTGCCAGCAGCCAAGAGACACCAAAAGAGACCCAGTACTTC
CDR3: CASSQETPKETQYF

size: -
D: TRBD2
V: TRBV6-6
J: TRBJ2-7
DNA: TGTGCCAGCAGCCCAGCGGGGGCGTACGAGCAGTACTTC
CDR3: CASSPAGAYEQYF

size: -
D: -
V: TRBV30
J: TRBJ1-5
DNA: TGTGCCTGGAGTGTCGAAGGGGATCAGCCCCAGCATTTT
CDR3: CAWSVEGDQPQHF

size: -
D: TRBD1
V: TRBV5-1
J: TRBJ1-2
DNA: TGCGCCAGCAGCTCGACAGGGACTAACTATGGCTACACCTTC
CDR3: CASSSTGTNYGYTF

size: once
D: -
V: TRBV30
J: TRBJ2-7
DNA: TGTGCCTGGAGCGCTAACCACGAGCAGTACTTC
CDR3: CAWSANHEQYF

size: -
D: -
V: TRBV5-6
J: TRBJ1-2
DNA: TGTGCCAGCAGCCAACAGGGATTCTATGGCTACACCTTC
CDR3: CASSQQGFYGYTF

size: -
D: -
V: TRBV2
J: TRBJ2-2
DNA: TGTGCCAGCAGCCAATCCCTAAGGATAGCCGGGGAGCTGTTTTTT
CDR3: CASSQSLRIAGELFF

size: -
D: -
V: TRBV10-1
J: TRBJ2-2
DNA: TGCGCCAGCAAAGACTCGAACACCGGGGAGCTGTTTTTT
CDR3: CASKDSNTGELFF

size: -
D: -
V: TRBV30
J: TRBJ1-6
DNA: TGTGCCTGGAGTGATGGTCGGTATAATTCACCCCTCCACTTT
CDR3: CAWSDGRYNSPLHF

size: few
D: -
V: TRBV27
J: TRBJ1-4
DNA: TGTGCCAGCAGTTTGGTACGGGAACTGGATGAAAAACTGTTTTTT
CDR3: CASSLVRELDEKLFF

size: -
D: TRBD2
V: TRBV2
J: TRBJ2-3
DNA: TGTGCCAGCAGTGGACTAGCGGGAGTGGGGGCTATGAGCACAGATACGCAGTATTTT
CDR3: CASSGLAGVGAMSTDTQYF

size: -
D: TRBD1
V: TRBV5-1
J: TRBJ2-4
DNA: TGCGCCAGCAGCGAAGGGGGCAGTCCCAAAAACATTCAGTACTTC
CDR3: CASSEGGSPKNIQYF

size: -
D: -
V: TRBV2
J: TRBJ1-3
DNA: TGTGCCAGCAAGGGAGATTTGGGGGCGAGGGGAAACACCATATATTTT
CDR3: CASKGDLGARGNTIYF

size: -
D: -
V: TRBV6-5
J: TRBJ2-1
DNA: TGTGCCAGCACCCCGGGTGATCACTACAATGAGCAGTTCTTC
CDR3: CASTPGDHYNEQFF

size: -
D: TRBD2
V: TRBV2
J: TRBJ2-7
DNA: TGTGCCAGCAGTGTCTCTAGCGGACTCTCCTACGAGCAGTACTTC
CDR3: CASSVSSGLSYEQYF

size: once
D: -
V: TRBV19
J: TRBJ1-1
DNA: TGTGCCAGTGAACGGGCGGGGACCACTGAAGCTTTCTTT
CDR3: CASERAGTTEAFF

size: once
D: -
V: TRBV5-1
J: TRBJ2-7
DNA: TGCGCCAGCAGCCCCGGGGGCCCCTACGAGCAGTACTTC
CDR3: CASSPGGPYEQYF

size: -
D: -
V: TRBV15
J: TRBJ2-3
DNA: TGTGCCACCAGCAGATACGGGGCTCCACTGAATACGCAGTATTTT
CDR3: CATSRYGAPLNTQYF

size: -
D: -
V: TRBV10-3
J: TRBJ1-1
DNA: TGTGCCATCAGTCGAGGGCTCACTGAAGCTTTCTTT
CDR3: CAISRGLTEAFF

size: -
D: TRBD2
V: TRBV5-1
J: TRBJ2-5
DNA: TGCGCCAGCAGCTCCCCTAGCGGCCAAGAGACCCAGTACTTC
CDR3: CASSSPSGQETQYF

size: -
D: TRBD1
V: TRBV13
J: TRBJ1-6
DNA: TGTGCCAGCAGCTTAGGTACAGGGGCGAGTAGTTCACCCCTCCACTTT
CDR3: CASSLGTGASSSPLHF

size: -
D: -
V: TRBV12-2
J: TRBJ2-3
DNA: TGTGCAAGTCGCTTCCTCGGGAACTTCGGGGGAGAGGTTACAGATACGCAGTATTTT
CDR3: CASRFLGNFGGEVTDTQYF

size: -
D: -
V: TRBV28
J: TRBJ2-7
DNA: TGTGCCAGCAGACCCGCAGGACAATCCGACGAGCAGTACTTC
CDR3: CASRPAGQSDEQYF

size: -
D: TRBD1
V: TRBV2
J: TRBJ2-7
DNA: TGTGCCAGCAACAGAGGACAGGGGTCCTACGAGCAGTACTTC
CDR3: CASNRGQGSYEQYF

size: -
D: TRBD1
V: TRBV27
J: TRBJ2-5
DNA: TGTGCCAGCAGTACCCTCGGACAGGGCGGCGAGACCCAGTACTTC
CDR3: CASSTLGQGGETQYF

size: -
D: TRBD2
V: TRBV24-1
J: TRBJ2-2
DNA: TGTGCCACCAGCCCCGGGACTAGCGGGAGACAACCGAACACCGGGGAGCTGTTTTTT
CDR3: CATSPGTSGRQPNTGELFF

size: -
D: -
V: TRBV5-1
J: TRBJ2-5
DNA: TGCGCCAGCAGCGTACAAGCACAGGGCCAAGGAGAGACCCAGTACTTC
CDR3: CASSVQAQGQGETQYF

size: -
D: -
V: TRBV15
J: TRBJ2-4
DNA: TGTGCCACCAGCCCTACCCAAACGAATCTAGCCAAAAACATTCAGTACTTC
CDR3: CATSPTQTNLAKNIQYF

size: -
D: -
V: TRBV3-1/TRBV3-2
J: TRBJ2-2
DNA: TGTGCCAGCAGCCAAGCCCCACTAGTCCCCACCGGGGAGCTGTTTTTT
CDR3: CASSQAPLVPTGELFF

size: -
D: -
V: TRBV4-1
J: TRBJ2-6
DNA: TGCGCCAGCAGCCAAGATGCGGGGCCCACTTCTGGGGCCAACGTCCTGACTTTC
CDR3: CASSQDAGPTSGANVLTF

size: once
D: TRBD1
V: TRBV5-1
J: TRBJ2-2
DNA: TGCGCCAGCAGGCTGACAGGGGGCGACACCGGGGAGCTGTTTTTT
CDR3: CASRLTGGDTGELFF

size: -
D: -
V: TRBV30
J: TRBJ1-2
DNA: TGTGCCTGGAGCTGGGACTATGGCTACACCTTC
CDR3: CAWSWDYGYTF

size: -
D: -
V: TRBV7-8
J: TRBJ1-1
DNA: TGTGCCAGCAGCAAAGGTGGGGGCAGGAACACTGAAGCTTTCTTT
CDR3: CASSKGGGRNTEAFF

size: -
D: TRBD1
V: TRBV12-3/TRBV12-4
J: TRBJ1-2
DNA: TGTGCCAGCAGGTCTACAGGGGTCCTTGGCTACACCTTC
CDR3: CASRSTGVLGYTF